This TCR beta chain was profiled in a study of regulatory T cells in long-lasting Graves disease. Regarding time point: newly diagnosed GD, antithyroid drugs for less than 3 months. Researchers made the TCR library from RNA that was extracted from PBMCs. Investigators prepared the TCR beta libraries by applying iRepertoire HTBI primers and Arm-PCR of CDR3 regions. Each CDR3 protein gets one entry after TCRdb re-called the multiplex PCR reads with MiXCR. Here the sample spans approximately 350,000 distinct CDR3 sequences, around 17% being singletons. This clonotype was counted many times. The CDR3 spans 13 residues. CDR1 is GTSNPN and CDR2 is SVGIG in the germline V gene (reference sequence). V was trimmed by 3 bases and J by 0 bases, leaving 8 bases between them. The same sample was also studied in work on T cells in Graves' hyperthyroidism and ophthalmopathy. That source reports: Each patient was aged 18 to 65 and had newly diagnosed hyperthyroidism of under 2 months' duration. The HTBI primer set was used in a first-round RT-PCR of the TCR CDR3. The model made its ophthalmopathy prediction, and onset followed a median about 6.8 months later.

The chain couples TRBV30 to TRBJ1-1; no clear D gene. This material consisted of peripheral blood mononuclear cells (PBMCs), taken at new diagnosis, from a patient treated with antithyroid drugs. The sequence was obtained from a man aged 35 to 55 with Graves disease. The CDR3 coding sequence is TGTGCCTGGAGGGCCAGGATGAACACTGAAGCTTTCTTT. It translates to CAWRARMNTEAFF.